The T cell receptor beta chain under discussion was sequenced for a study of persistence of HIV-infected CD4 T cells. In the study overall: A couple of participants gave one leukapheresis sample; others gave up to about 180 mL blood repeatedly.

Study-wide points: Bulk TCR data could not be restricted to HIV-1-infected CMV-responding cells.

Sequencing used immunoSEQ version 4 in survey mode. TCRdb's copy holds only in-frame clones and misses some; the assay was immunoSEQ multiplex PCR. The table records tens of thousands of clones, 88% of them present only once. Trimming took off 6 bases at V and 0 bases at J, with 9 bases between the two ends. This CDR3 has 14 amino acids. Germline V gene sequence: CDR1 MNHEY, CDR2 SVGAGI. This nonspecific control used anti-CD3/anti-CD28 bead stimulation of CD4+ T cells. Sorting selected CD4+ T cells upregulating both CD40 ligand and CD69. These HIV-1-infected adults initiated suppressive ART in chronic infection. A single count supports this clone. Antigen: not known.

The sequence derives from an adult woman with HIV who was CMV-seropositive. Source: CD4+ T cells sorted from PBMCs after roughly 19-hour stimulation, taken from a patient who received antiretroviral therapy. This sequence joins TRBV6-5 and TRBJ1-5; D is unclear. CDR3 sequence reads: CASSATDSNQPQHF. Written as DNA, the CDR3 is TGTGCCAGCAGCGCCACAGATAGCAATCAGCCCCAGCATTTT.